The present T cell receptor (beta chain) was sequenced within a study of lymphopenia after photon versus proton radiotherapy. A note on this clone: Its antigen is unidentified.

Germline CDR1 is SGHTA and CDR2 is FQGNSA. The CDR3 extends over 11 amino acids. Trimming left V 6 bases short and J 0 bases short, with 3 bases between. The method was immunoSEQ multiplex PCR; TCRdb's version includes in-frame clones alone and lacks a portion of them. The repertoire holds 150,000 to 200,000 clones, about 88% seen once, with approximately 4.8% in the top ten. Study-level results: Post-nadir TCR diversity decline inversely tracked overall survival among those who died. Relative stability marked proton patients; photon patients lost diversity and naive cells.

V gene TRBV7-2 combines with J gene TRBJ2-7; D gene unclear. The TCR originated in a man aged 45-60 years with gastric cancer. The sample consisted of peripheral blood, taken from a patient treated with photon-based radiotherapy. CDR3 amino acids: CASSLSYEQYF. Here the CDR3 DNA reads TGTGCCAGCAGTCTCTCCTACGAGCAGTACTTC.